The 30 T cell receptor beta chains below were found in one sample sequenced in a study of blood T cell repertoires in COVID-19 (dated by TCRdb to the early 2020s). The library was prepared using the immunoSEQ multiplex PCR assay. TCRdb's version of the immuneACCESS table is confined to in-frame rearrangements and falls short of the full clone set. An unresolved V gene accounts for under half of the shortfall where checked; the remainder is of unknown origin. This sample has 150,000 or so clones in its table, and around 80% of those were observed once. Around 15% of the sample is in the top ten clones. Sequences were obtained from peripheral blood. The receptors derive from a human donor with acute or convalescent COVID-19. The donor label of this sample is uncertain.

The chain uses TRBV10-2 and TRBJ2-7, with D possibly matching TRBD1 (6 bases). V shed 1 base and J shed 2 bases, with 12 bases lying between them. CDR1 and CDR2 from the germline V gene are WSHSY and SAAADI. The CDR3 is 15 residues long. CDR3 protein: CASSEFGTPTYEQYF. CDR3 DNA: TGCGCCAGCAGTGAGTTTGGGACACCAACCTACGAGCAGTACTTC.

The rearrangement uses TRBV29-1 and TRBJ1-4, with D maybe TRBD1 (6 bases). The CDR3 has 13 residues. V lost 5 bases and J lost 5, with 12 bases in between. Per germline, CDR1 SQVTM and CDR2 ANQGSEA. CDR3 amino acids: CSVLRQGNEKLFF. CDR3 DNA sequence: TGCAGCGTTTTAAGGCAGGGGAATGAAAAACTGTTTTTT.

The chain is built from TRBV7-2 and TRBJ2-2; D may be TRBD2 (6 bases). The length of the CDR3 is 14 residues. Trimming removed 5 bases from V and 3 bases from J, with 10 bases in between. The germline CDR1 and CDR2 sequences are SGHTA and FQGNSA. CDR3 coding DNA: TGTGCCAGCAGCCGGGACTCCTACACCGGGGAGCTGTTTTTT. It yields the protein CASSRDSYTGELFF.

This clone has more than one count but fewer than ten. V gene TRBV12-5 combines with J gene TRBJ1-5; D unresolved. CDR3 length: 12 amino acids. V gave up 3 bases and J gave up 4 bases, with 4 bases separating them. CDR1 and CDR2 from the germline V gene are LGHNT and FRNRAP. The CDR3 is CASGFTNQPQHF. CDR3 DNA: TGTGCTAGTGGTTTCACAAATCAGCCCCAGCATTTT.

As for this clone: The junction departs from germline at one end; a sequencing error may be responsible. The chain recombines TRBV5-6 with TRBJ2-7, with 9 bases matching TRBD1. This CDR3 is built from 15 residues. Per germline, CDR1 SGHDT and CDR2 YYEEEE. The CDR3 spells CASSLGTGLTYEQYF. CDR3 in DNA: TGTGCCAGCAGCCTGGGGACAGGGTTAACCTATGAGCAGTACTTC.

The CDR3 DNA reads TGTGCCAGCAGCTTGCGAGCGGAGCAGTACTTC. Translated, it gives CASSLRAEQYF. V is TRBV5-8 and J is TRBJ2-7; D gene uncertain. This CDR3 has 11 residues. Trimming took off 1 base at V and 7 bases at J, with 6 bases between the two ends. The germline V gene encodes CDR1 SGHTS and CDR2 YDEGEE.

CDR3 in DNA: TGTGCCAGCAGCTTCGGTAGCAGTAACTATGGCTACACCTTC. It yields the protein CASSFGSSNYGYTF. The rearrangement uses TRBV7-2 and TRBJ1-2, with D unclear. Trimming shortened V by 3 bases and J by 1 base, and 9 bases separated the two germline ends. This CDR3 has 14 residues. Germline lookup yields CDR1 SGHTA and CDR2 FQGNSA.

The chain has TRBV27 and TRBJ1-4; 8 bases are shared with TRBD1. J lost 5 bases, V lost 5 bases, and 7 bases had no gene match. The CDR3 extends over 15 amino acids. The germline V gene encodes CDR1 MNHEY and CDR2 SMNVEV (reference sequence). CDR3 DNA: TGTGCCAGCAGTCCCGGGACAGGACGAAATGAAAAACTGTTTTTT. This sequence encodes CASSPGTGRNEKLFF.

V usage is TRBV30 and J usage is TRBJ1-2; the match to TRBD1 covers 9 bases. Germline V gene sequence: CDR1 GTSNPN, CDR2 SVGIG (reference sequence). Trimming took 4 bases from V and 6 from J; bases not matched to a gene: 12. The CDR3 has 15 amino acids. CDR3: CAWKTHRGRGNGYTF. CDR3 DNA: TGTGCCTGGAAGACTCACAGGGGGCGTGGAAATGGCTACACCTTC.

The gene calls are TRBV19 and TRBJ1-5; D is possibly TRBD1 (5 bases). V lost 8 bases and J lost 2, with 16 bases in between. Germline V gene sequence: CDR1 LNHDA, CDR2 SQIVND (reference sequence). The CDR3 contains 15 residues. The CDR3 region is CASLFRVGGNQPQHF. Here the CDR3 DNA reads TGTGCCAGTCTTTTCAGGGTTGGTGGCAATCAGCCCCAGCATTTT.

The CDR3 nucleotides are TGCGCCATTATAGGGGGGGGCGCAGATACGCAGTATTTT. Protein product: CAIIGGGADTQYF. V gene TRBV10-1 combines with J gene TRBJ2-3; the D gene is possibly TRBD2 (7 bases). V was pared by 10 bases and J by 4 bases, with 15 bases between. This CDR3 comprises 13 residues. The germline V gene encodes CDR1 WNHNN and CDR2 SYGVQD (reference sequence).

The chain recombines TRBV5-1 with TRBJ2-7; D ambiguous. The germline CDR1 and CDR2 sequences are SGHRS and YFSETQ. V was shortened by 0 bases and J by 5 bases, with 12 bases between the two germline ends. The CDR3 is 14 residues long. The CDR3 reads CASSLGPFDNEQYF. CDR3 nucleotides: TGCGCCAGCAGCTTGGGGCCCTTTGATAACGAGCAGTACTTC.

The chain couples TRBV5-1 to TRBJ2-2; 8 bases are a match to TRBD1. J gave up 6 bases and V 1 base, and 8 bases lay outside the gene matches. Germline assignment: CDR1 SGHRS and CDR2 YFSETQ. This CDR3 contains 16 residues. CDR3 sequence reads: CASSLFQGATAGELFF. Written as DNA, the CDR3 is TGCGCCAGCAGCTTGTTTCAGGGGGCTACGGCCGGGGAGCTGTTTTTT.

The rearrangement links TRBV5-1 to TRBJ2-6, with a weak D call TRBD1 (7 bases). Between the trimmed V and J ends, which lost 6 bases and 4 bases, there was a span of 14 bases. This CDR3 is 15 amino acids long. From germline, CDR1 is SGHRS and CDR2 YFSETQ. The CDR3 coding sequence is TGCGCCAGCACTCCGGAGGGGGCCGGGGCCAACGTCCTGACTTTC. Amino acid sequence: CASTPEGAGANVLTF.

This clone was detected only once. The J gene is TRBJ2-3, the V gene TRBV15, with 8 bases identical to TRBD2. Germline assignment: CDR1 LNHNV and CDR2 YYDKDF (reference sequence). The trim removed 0 bases at V and 0 bases at J, leaving 8 bases unmatched. The CDR3 loop spans 18 amino acids. The CDR3 bases are TGTGCCACCAGCAGAGATCTATTAGCGGGGCCCAGCACAGATACGCAGTATTTT. Translating gives CATSRDLLAGPSTDTQYF.

The genes are TRBV7-2 and TRBJ2-2; TRBD2 is a possible D gene (7 bases). Germline CDR1 is SGHTA and CDR2 is FQGNSA. The CDR3 spans 16 residues. V was shortened by 5 bases and J by 4 bases, with 17 bases between the two germline ends. The CDR3 reads CASSLRWGGSTGELFF. In DNA form, the CDR3 reads TGTGCCAGCAGCCTAAGGTGGGGGGGCAGCACCGGGGAGCTGTTTTTT.

The chain carries TRBV5-1 and TRBJ2-5; possible D gene TRBD2, 6 bases. V lost 0 bases and J lost 4, with 16 bases in between. Germline CDR1 and CDR2: SGHRS and YFSETQ. There are 16 residues in the CDR3. The CDR3 reads CASSLVSGGKGETQYF. The CDR3 region has the DNA TGCGCCAGCAGCTTGGTATCCGGGGGTAAGGGAGAGACCCAGTACTTC. The full variable domain, its missing parts supplied by reference TRBV5-1 and TRBJ2-5, is KAGVTQTPRYLIKTRGQQVTLSCSPISGHRSVSWYQQTPGQGLQFLFEYFSETQRNKGNFPGRFSGRQFSNSRSEMNVSTLELGDSALYLCASSLVSGGKGETQYFGPGTRLLVL.

This clone has just one count. The V gene is TRBV18, the J gene TRBJ2-5, with 7 nucleotides matching TRBD1. Germline V lookup: CDR1 KGHSH, CDR2 LQKENI. The CDR3 sequence is 16 residues long. Trimming removed 5 bases from V and 6 bases from J; junction bases left unmatched: 15. CDR3: CASSDGTAGLRKTQYF. The DNA of the CDR3 is TGTGCCAGCTCAGACGGGACAGCAGGTTTAAGGAAGACCCAGTACTTC. The variable domain in full, completed from reference TRBV18 and TRBJ2-5, reads NAGVMQNPRHLVRRRGQEARLRCSPMKGHSHVYWYRQLPEEGLKFMVYLQKENIIDESGMPKERFSAEFPKEGPSILRIQQVVRGDSAAYFCASSDGTAGLRKTQYFGPGTRLLVL.

This rearrangement joins TRBV18 to TRBJ1-1; 7 bases align to TRBD1. The V and J ends lost 3 bases and 3 bases, in that order; junction bases with no gene match: 10. CDR3 length: 16 amino acids. Germline values: CDR1 KGHSH, CDR2 LQKENI. The CDR3 sequence is CASSPGLQGIYTEAFF. DNA for the CDR3: TGTGCCAGCTCACCGGGATTACAGGGGATTTACACTGAAGCTTTCTTT.

This chain joins TRBV6-5 and TRBJ1-2; D might be TRBD1 (5 bases). The germline V and J ends were trimmed by 0 bases and 7 bases, with 9 bases remaining between them. Germline V lookup: CDR1 MNHEY, CDR2 SVGAGI. The CDR3 loop spans 13 amino acids. Written as DNA, the CDR3 is TGTGCCAGCAGTTACTCAAGGGGATTTGGCTACACCTTC. The encoded protein is CASSYSRGFGYTF.

As DNA, the CDR3 is TGTGCCAGCAGTCAACAAGAGACCCAGTACTTC. Translating it yields CASSQQETQYF. V gene TRBV5-4 combines with J gene TRBJ2-5; D is undetermined. There are 11 residues in the CDR3. In germline, CDR1 is SGHNT, CDR2 YYREEE (reference sequence). Trimming stripped 5 bases from V and 2 bases from J, with 4 bases between.

CDR3 region: CASSRTGLGGYTF. CDR3 in DNA: TGTGCCAGTAGCAGGACAGGGCTAGGAGGCTACACCTTC. The rearrangement links TRBV19 to TRBJ1-2; 8 bases fit TRBD1. V shed 6 bases and J 8 bases; nucleotides not matched to a gene: 8. CDR1 and CDR2 (germline): LNHDA, SQIVND (reference sequence). The CDR3 extends over 13 amino acids.

The genes are TRBV30 and TRBJ2-3, with a possible D match to TRBD2 (5 bases). This CDR3 spans 12 amino acids. Germline V gene sequence: CDR1 GTSNPN, CDR2 SVGIG (reference sequence). The V end was cut by 5 bases, the J end by 8 bases, with 14 bases between. Written as DNA, the CDR3 is TGTGCCTGGGGGAGAGGAGCGGTTACGCAGTATTTT. Amino acids: CAWGRGAVTQYF.

The chain is built from TRBV7-6 and TRBJ1-3; TRBD1 agrees at 8 bases. V lost 1 base and J lost 1; bases outside the gene matches: 6. CDR1 and CDR2 (germline): SGHVS, FNYEAQ. The CDR3 has 17 amino acids. The CDR3 DNA sequence: TGTGCCAGCAGCTTAGAGGGCAGGGGGCGATCTGGAAACACCATATATTTT. Amino acids: CASSLEGRGRSGNTIYF. Full variable domain (missing parts from reference TRBV7-6 and TRBJ1-3): GAGVSQSPRYKVTKRGQDVALRCDPISGHVSLYWYRQALGQGPEFLTYFNYEAQQDKSGLPNDRFSAERPEGSISTLTIQRTEQRDSAMYRCASSLEGRGRSGNTIYFGEGSWLTVV.

The V gene is TRBV19, the J gene TRBJ1-2; TRBD1 agrees at 10 bases. The CDR3 loop spans 13 amino acids. V dropped 9 bases and J dropped 5; count of bases not matched to a gene: 6. Germline CDR1 reads LNHDA; CDR2 reads SQIVND (reference sequence). This chain's CDR3 is CASRDRGGYGYTF. CDR3 nucleotides: TGTGCCAGCCGGGACAGGGGTGGGTATGGCTACACCTTC.

The chain links TRBV2 to TRBJ2-2; a possible D gene is TRBD2 (5 bases). This CDR3 has 15 residues. V gave up 3 bases and J gave up 1 base, with 9 bases separating them. Germline V CDR1 and CDR2: SNHLY, FYNNEI. This chain's CDR3 is CASSDGKGNTGELFF. The CDR3 coding sequence is TGTGCCAGCAGTGACGGGAAGGGGAACACCGGGGAGCTGTTTTTT. Full variable domain (outside the CDR3, taken from reference TRBV2 and TRBJ2-2): EPEVTQTPSHQVTQMGQEVILRCVPISNHLYFYWYRQILGQKVEFLVSFYNNEISEKSEIFDDQFSVERPDGSNFTLKIRSTKLEDSAMYFCASSDGKGNTGELFFGEGSRLTVL.

The V gene is TRBV7-2, the J gene TRBJ1-1, with a tentative D call TRBD1 (6 bases). This CDR3 comprises 14 residues. Trimming took 5 bases from V and 8 from J, leaving 18 bases between them. Germline values: CDR1 SGHTA, CDR2 FQGNSA. CDR3 protein: CASSPIAGDKEAFF. The CDR3 bases are TGTGCCAGCAGCCCCATAGCAGGGGATAAGGAAGCTTTCTTT.

The chain couples TRBV18 to TRBJ2-3; D unresolved. Trimming cost V 6 bases and J 2 bases, with 12 bases left between them. The CDR3 is 14 residues long. Germline V lookup: CDR1 KGHSH, CDR2 LQKENI. CDR3 residues: CASSPTRITDTQYF. CDR3 nucleotide sequence: TGTGCCAGCTCCCCAACCAGGATCACAGATACGCAGTATTTT.

The chain recombines TRBV6-2 or TRBV6-3 with TRBJ2-1; 11 bases match TRBD2. Germline loops: CDR1 MNHEY, CDR2 SVGEGT. Trimming at V came to 0 bases and at J to 10 bases, leaving 8 bases not matched to a gene. The CDR3 runs 16 residues. CDR3 coding DNA: TGTGCCAGCAGTTACTCCGGTAGCGGGGGGGCACGGGAGCAGTTCTTC. This sequence encodes CASSYSGSGGAREQFF.

The table lists this clone with a count of one. V and J are TRBV6-1 and TRBJ1-1; TRBD1 agrees at 7 bases. Trimming removed 2 bases from V and 8 bases from J; junction bases left unmatched: 5. Germline V gives CDR1 MNHNS, CDR2 SASEGT. This CDR3 is built from 13 residues. This CDR3 is CASSEPQGLEAFF. The CDR3 nucleotides are TGTGCCAGCAGTGAACCACAGGGGTTAGAAGCTTTCTTT.